A single T cell receptor (beta chain) is shown here with its context. What antigen it recognizes has not been identified. The CDR3 contains 14 residues, cysteine and phenylalanine counted. Only the protein is available. For CDR1 and CDR2, the germline V gene lists MRHNA and SNTAGT. This entry belongs to a study of CXCR3-negative and CXCR3-positive naive CD8 T cells (dated by TCRdb to the late 2010s). In terms of the full investigation: In total, 130 million or so TRB reads were obtained, which works out to roughly 1.5 +/- 0.3 million reads per library. Naive subsets from five or six donors and memory cells from 3 donors were included in the TRBV-TRBJ cluster analysis. Data from about 12 donors, pooled across two independent experiments, went into the diversity and physicochemical repertoire analyses.

For every CD8+ T cell subset, 300,000 cells were flow-sorted straight into RLT lysis buffer, and each subset was sorted in triplicate. Naive CD8+ T cells were defined stringently as CD45RO-CCR7+CD27+CD95- to exclude memory contaminants. Peripheral blood mononuclear cells were isolated from buffy coats using standard density gradient centrifugation. Naive CXCR3-negative and CXCR3-positive CD8+ T cells were flow-sorted using a FACSAria III. Total RNA was extracted from sorted cells using an RNeasy Mini Kit. The data were produced on a NextSeq 550. The Human TCR Profiling Kit (MiLaboratory) was used to prepare UMI-labeled 5' RACE TRB cDNA libraries. cDNA synthesis used the entire amount of extracted RNA, and PCR amplification then used the entire amount of cDNA produced. Libraries were prepared in parallel using an identical number of PCR cycles. In the paper's pipeline: MIGEC and MiXCR extracted about 50,000 +/- 10,000 unique UMI-labeled TRB cDNA molecules per library, requiring at least two reads per UMI. An average of approximately 40,000 +/- 10,000 functional in-frame TRB CDR3 nucleotide clonotypes without stop codons was found per library. After downsampling to 5000 UMI-labeled TRB molecules per sample, diversity metrics, including normalized Shannon-Wiener and Chao1, were computed in VDJtools. Clonotype-size-weighted physicochemical properties of the central five CDR3 residues (interaction energy, strength, volume and Kidera factor 4) were computed in VDJtools. TCRdb reprocessed the reads, reporting each CDR3 protein sequence once and no DNA. The V and J calls here are based on TCRdb, not the publication. The sample's table covers 150,000 to 160,000 distinct CDR3 sequences. The ten largest clones add up to approximately 0.5% of the sample.

Study-level results and caveats: Both naive subsets had comparably high repertoire diversity, while memory CD8+ T cells had much lower repertoire diversity. TRB CDR3s from CXCR3-positive naive cells showed higher hydrophobicity (lower Kidera factor 4), lower energy, and higher strength and volume indices than CXCR3-negative naive cells. Freshly isolated PBMCs were used for most assays because CXCR3 expression partially decreased after cryopreservation. Similar TRBV-TRBJ usage was shown by naive CXCR3-negative and CXCR3-positive cells from the same donor, whereas distinct patterns were shown by memory cells. Because surface CD5, which is linked to self-reactivity in mice, was comparable between the naive subsets, TCR interaction strength was also inferred from the physicochemical properties of TRB CDR3s.

This clonotype originated in a human donor in good health. Some clones in this sample may be carry-over from other donors' samples. The chain is encoded by TRBV6-4 joined to TRBJ1-5. Sequenced sample: naive CXCR3+ CD8+ T cells from blood. Read against the paper, the sample's cell subset or site label means: CD45RO-CCR7+CD27+CD95- naive CD8+ T cells expressing CXCR3 (TNR3+). The CDR3 sequence is CASSGEISNQPQHF.